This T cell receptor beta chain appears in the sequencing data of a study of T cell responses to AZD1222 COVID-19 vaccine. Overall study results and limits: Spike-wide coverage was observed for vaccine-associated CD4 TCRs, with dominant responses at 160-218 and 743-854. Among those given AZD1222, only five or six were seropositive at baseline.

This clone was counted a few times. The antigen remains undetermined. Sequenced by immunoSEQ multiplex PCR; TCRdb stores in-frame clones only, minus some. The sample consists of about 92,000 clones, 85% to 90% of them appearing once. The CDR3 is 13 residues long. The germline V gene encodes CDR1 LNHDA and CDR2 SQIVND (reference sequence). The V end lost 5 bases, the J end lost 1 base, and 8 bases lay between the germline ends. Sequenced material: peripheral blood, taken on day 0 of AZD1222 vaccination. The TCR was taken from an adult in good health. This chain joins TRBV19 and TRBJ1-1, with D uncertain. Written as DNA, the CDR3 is TGTGCCAGTAGTGCACACGCGAACACTGAAGCTTTCTTT. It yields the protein CASSAHANTEAFF.